These 10 T cell receptor beta chains share one sample of origin, sequenced in a study of human T cells and chemical hapten exposure. Using its own MiXCR run on the RACE reads, TCRdb lists one record per CDR3 protein. The sample gives 300,000 to 450,000 distinct CDR3 sequences, roughly 4.8% of which show up once; under 3% is in the top ten. Time point noted: patch test 1, 2 weeks after DPC sensitization. Treatment indicated: therapeutic diphenylcyclopropenone sensitization with weekly scalp DPC. Sequenced material: whole blood, taken in connection with sensitization to the hapten diphenylcyclopropenone (DPC). The receptor source for this set is a woman aged 45-60 years with alopecia areata. Some clones in this sample may be carry-over from other donors' samples.

This clonotype was observed at least ten times. The CDR3 DNA sequence: TGCAGCGTTGAAGGCAGGGAAGCTTTCTTT. It is translated as CSVEGREAFF. The chain links TRBV29-1 to TRBJ1-1; no clear D gene. This CDR3 region has 10 residues. Germline-derived CDR1 and CDR2 are SQVTM and ANQGSEA. V was shortened by 1 base and J by 8 bases, with 5 bases between the two germline ends. Full variable domain (rest looked up from reference TRBV29-1 and TRBJ1-1): SAVISQKPSRDICQRGTSLTIQCQVDSQVTMMFWYRQQPGQSLTLIATANQGSEATYESGFVIDKFPISRPNLTFSTLTVSNMSPEDSSIYLCSVEGREAFFGQGTRLTVV.

This clonotype was picked up a small number of times. The chain links TRBV4-1 to TRBJ2-1; D may be TRBD2 (5 bases). This CDR3 spans 15 amino acids. V gave up 0 bases and J gave up 8 bases, with 14 bases separating them. CDR1 and CDR2 from the germline V gene are MGHRA and YSYEKL. CDR3 region: CASSQDPSPIYEQFF. Written as DNA, the CDR3 is TGCGCCAGCAGCCAAGATCCTAGCCCCATTTATGAGCAGTTCTTC.

Notes on this clonotype: A much larger clonotype is one base distant, so this may be a read error. The J gene is TRBJ1-2, the V gene TRBV6-1, with D unresolved. This CDR3 region has 13 residues. V was pared by 4 bases and J by 4 bases, with 10 bases between. Germline CDR1 is MNHNS and CDR2 is SASEGT. The CDR3 region is CASSVLTTYGYTF. The CDR3 DNA reads TGTGCCAGCAGTGTACTGACAACCTATGGCTACACCTTC.

This chain joins TRBV3-1 and TRBJ2-6, with 8 bases aligning to TRBD1. J lost 0 bases, V lost 0 bases, and 10 bases had no gene match. The CDR3 runs 20 residues. Germline values: CDR1 LGHDT, CDR2 YNNKEL (reference sequence). CDR3 nucleotide sequence: TGTGCCAGCAGCCAAGAGGCTCCGGGACAGGCCTACTCTGGGGCCAACGTCCTGACTTTC. Translating it yields CASSQEAPGQAYSGANVLTF. The entire variable domain, with the rest obtained from reference TRBV3-1 and TRBJ2-6, is as follows: DTAVSQTPKYLVTQMGNDKSIKCEQNLGHDTMYWYKQDSKKFLKIMFSYNNKELIINETVPNRFSPKSPDKAHLNLHINSLELGDSAVYFCASSQEAPGQAYSGANVLTFGAGSRLTVL.

This clonotype appeared many times. V usage is TRBV3-1 and J usage is TRBJ2-5; D uncertain. Deletions cut 2 bases from V and 4 bases from J, with 5 bases between. In germline, CDR1 is LGHDT, CDR2 YNNKEL (reference sequence). The CDR3 has 12 residues. In DNA, the CDR3 is TGTGCCAGCAGCCAAATCGTAGAGACCCAGTACTTC. Its translation: CASSQIVETQYF.

About this clonotype: It may be a read error: a sequence one base away is much more abundant. The rearrangement uses TRBV23-1 and TRBJ2-5, with D possibly being TRBD2 (5 bases). TRBV23-1 is filed as an ORF, its function uncertain. The CDR3 consists of 16 residues. The CDR3 bases are TGCACCAGCAGTCAATCGCGGGTGGAGTCGATGAAGACCCAGTACTTC. Amino acids: CTSSQSRVESMKTQYF.

This rearrangement joins TRBV9 to TRBJ2-1, with 10 positions matching TRBD1. Germline V gene sequence: CDR1 SGDLS, CDR2 YYNGEE. The CDR3 totals 14 residues. With 4 bases clipped from V and 7 bases from J, the junction kept 5 bases outside the gene matches. Here the CDR3 DNA reads TGTGCCAGCAGCAGGACAGGGGGTGTGAATGAGCAGTTCTTC. Translation: CASSRTGGVNEQFF.

Ten or more counts support this clonotype. The chain joins TRBV2 to TRBJ2-4; D unresolved. CDR1 and CDR2 from the germline V gene are SNHLY and FYNNEI. This CDR3 has 15 amino acids. The ends were cut back, 2 bases at V and 3 bases at J, with 11 bases in the middle. CDR3 bases: TGTGCCAGCAGTGAACTACGGCAGGTCAAAAACATTCAGTACTTC. Translating gives CASSELRQVKNIQYF.

The sample holds a few counts of this clonotype. This chain uses TRBV6-1 with TRBJ2-3, with a possible D match to TRBD1 (6 bases). V gave up 6 bases and J gave up 4 bases, with 11 bases separating them. The CDR3 extends over 13 amino acids. Germline CDR1 and CDR2: MNHNS and SASEGT. This CDR3 reads CASRGQGPDTQYF. The CDR3 DNA sequence: TGTGCCAGCAGGGGGCAGGGGCCAGATACGCAGTATTTT.

This chain connects TRBV27 to TRBJ2-3, with unresolved D. V was pared by 5 bases and J by 7 bases, with 10 bases between. The CDR3 runs to 12 residues. Germline assignment: CDR1 MNHEY and CDR2 SMNVEV (reference sequence). The CDR3 coding sequence is TGTGCCAGCAGTGCCCGATTCAATACGCAGTATTTT. Protein product: CASSARFNTQYF.